The present T cell receptor beta chain was sequenced within a study of shared clonotypes between healthy human individuals. Study information: Sampling drew on donors who were a couple of women and a few men aged 18 to 49.

Notes on this clone: Its antigen is unidentified.

Positively selected for CCR7, the CD45RO-negative cells used as naive CD8 cells excluded terminally differentiated effector memory CD45RA+ cells. Only Caucasian adults living in Nashville, Tennessee served as donors. The data were produced by immunoSEQ multiplex PCR, yet TCRdb's version contains in-frame clones alone and is incomplete. The profile shows approximately 590,000 clones, roughly 95% of them singletons. The CDR3 is 13 residues long. The V gene's germline CDR1 is GTSNPN and CDR2 SVGIG (reference sequence). Losses at the gene ends were 4 bases for V and 5 bases for J; bases not matched to a gene: 5. Study-wide points: A generally larger estimated richness was seen in naive subsets than in memory subsets. In a handful of donors, around 5% of naive CD4 clonotypes appeared in common.

This TCR derives from a woman aged 25 to 45 in good health. Sequenced input: naive CD8+ T cells sorted from blood. The chain is built from TRBV30 and TRBJ2-1; 7 nucleotides align to TRBD1. The DNA of the CDR3 is TGTGCCTGGATGGCAGGGGGACACAATGAGCAGTTCTTC. Translating gives CAWMAGGHNEQFF. Full variable domain (missing parts from reference TRBV30 and TRBJ2-1): SQTIHQWPATLVQPVGSPLSLECTVEGTSNPNLYWYRQAAGRGLQLLFYSVGIGQISSEVPQNLSASRPQDRQFILSSKKLLLSDSGFYLCAWMAGGHNEQFFGPGTRLTVL.